This entry describes one T cell receptor (beta chain). Antigen unknown. Unique molecular identifiers were present in the TCR beta cDNA libraries. T cells numbering roughly 1 to 10 million yielded roughly 0.5 million cDNA molecules. TCRdb re-derived calls from the PCR reads in MiXCR, one entry per CDR3 protein. The table records some 890,000 distinct CDR3 sequences, under 70% of them present only once. This CDR3 has 13 amino acids. This sample is part of a study of post-analysis software for immune sequencing data. Regarding the study as a whole: Elevated frequency relative to controls characterized four or five TRBV segments in patients, TRBV5-6, TRBV5-1 and TRBV20-1 among them.

The sequence came from a girl aged 10-17 years with multiple sclerosis. Source material: blood. The J gene is TRBJ2-3, the V gene TRBV21-1; the table calls TRBD2, which could not be checked here. TRBV21-1 is an annotated pseudogene. In DNA form, the CDR3 reads TGTGCCAGCATGAGGGCAATCACAGATACGCAGTATTTT. Translated: CASMRAITDTQYF.